A selection of T cell receptor beta chains follows, all from one sample in a study of blood T cells in healthy people across ages. TCRdb reprocessed the 5' RACE reads via MiXCR and lists one record per CDR3 protein. The table lists 350,000 to 450,000 distinct CDR3 sequences, roughly half of them singletons. Sequenced material: blood. These receptors were obtained from a man aged 60 to 75 in good health. The CDR3 runs from the conserved cysteine through the conserved F or W. D genes are given only for firm matches. The listing skips clone size in some rows; elsewhere it reads once, few, many or a size class.

>NA|TRBD2|TRBJ2-7|TRBV15
CATSRSGTMVGFYEQYF
TGTGCCACCAGCAGATCCGGGACTATGGTCGGGTTCTACGAGCAGTACTTC
>NA|TRBD2|TRBJ2-5|TRBV13
CASSLGLPDSQYF
TGTGCCAGCAGCTTGGGACTACCAGATTCCCAGTACTTC
>many|NA|TRBJ2-7|TRBV20-1
CSAYSYEQYF
TGCAGTGCGTACTCCTACGAGCAGTACTTC
>few|NA|TRBJ1-1|TRBV29-1
CSVGQHSNTEAFF
TGCAGCGTTGGGCAGCACTCGAACACTGAAGCTTTCTTT
>NA|TRBD2|TRBJ2-3|TRBV23-1
CASNGTSGSRRGDTQYF
TGCGCCAGCAATGGGACTAGCGGGAGCAGGCGGGGAGATACGCAGTATTTT
>many|NA|TRBJ1-4|TRBV10-3
CAISERQVSEKLFF
TGTGCCATCAGTGAGCGGCAGGTATCTGAAAAACTGTTTTTT
>NA|TRBD2|TRBJ2-5|TRBV3-1
CASSQEPISGETQYF
TGTGCCAGCAGCCAAGAACCGATTAGCGGGGAGACCCAGTACTTC
>many|NA|TRBJ2-4|TRBV29-1
CSGGDQGKNIQYF
TGCAGCGGGGGGGATCAGGGCAAAAACATTCAGTACTTC
>few|NA|TRBJ1-1|TRBV10-3
CAISEGVNTEAFF
TGTGCCATCAGTGAGGGGGTGAACACTGAAGCTTTCTTT
>NA|TRBD1|TRBJ2-1|TRBV5-1
CASSLRAPGQGAVGFF
TGCGCCAGCAGCTTGCGGGCCCCGGGACAGGGGGCAGTTGGGTTCTTC
>few|NA|TRBJ2-1|TRBV20-1
CSARSGAEMGQFF
TGCAGTGCTAGATCGGGGGCGGAAATGGGGCAGTTCTTC
>few|TRBD2|TRBJ2-5|TRBV9
CASSSRLAGRNQETQYF
TGTGCCAGCAGCTCAAGACTAGCGGGACGTAATCAAGAGACCCAGTACTTC
>NA|TRBD2|TRBJ2-1|TRBV5-1
CASSRPGASGGGQNEQFF
TGCGCCAGCAGCCGTCCCGGGGCTAGCGGGGGGGGTCAGAATGAGCAGTTCTTC
>NA|NA|TRBJ2-7|TRBV12-3/TRBV12-4
CASSNSVGLQYEQYF
TGTGCCAGCAGTAACTCCGTGGGACTCCAATACGAGCAGTACTTC
>NA|TRBD2|TRBJ2-1|TRBV29-1
CSVGDGSGRGALYNEQFF
TGCAGCGTTGGGGATGGTAGCGGGAGGGGGGCCCTCTACAATGAGCAGTTCTTC
>NA|TRBD1|TRBJ2-5|TRBV6-5
CASSPLGGPYNEQYF
TGTGCCAGCAGTCCCCTAGGGGGCCCGTACAATGAGCAGTACTTC
>NA|TRBD2|TRBJ2-3|TRBV20-1
CSAPGYASGRTDTQYF
TGCAGTGCTCCCGGATACGCTAGCGGCCGCACAGATACGCAGTATTTT
>NA|NA|TRBJ2-6|TRBV4-2
CASSQVGRAGANVLTF
TGTGCCAGCAGCCAGGTCGGCAGGGCTGGGGCCAACGTCCTGACTTTC
>NA|NA|TRBJ2-5|TRBV6-1
CASSEVWGRGETQYF
TGTGCCAGCAGTGAAGTGTGGGGGCGGGGGGAGACCCAGTACTTC
>few|NA|TRBJ1-4|TRBV7-9
CASSLGPDQGTATNEKLFF
TGTGCCAGCAGCTTGGGCCCCGACCAGGGGACCGCAACTAATGAAAAACTGTTTTTT
>NA|NA|TRBJ2-7|TRBV6-2/TRBV6-3
CASSYSTRPYEQYF
TGTGCCAGCAGTTACTCGACCAGGCCCTACGAGCAGTACTTC
>NA|NA|TRBJ2-3|TRBV5-1
CASKEGIRETQYF
TGCGCCAGCAAGGAGGGGATTCGGGAGACGCAGTATTTT
>NA|NA|TRBJ2-3|TRBV11-3
CASSRGTIETDTQYF
TGTGCCAGCAGCCGTGGGACCATAGAGACAGATACGCAGTATTTT